This T cell receptor beta chain originates from a study of T cell responses to AZD1222 COVID-19 vaccine. Study-wide results and limits: Clonal diversity may have been underestimated in mostly white British donors. In the spike-specific TCR repertoire, nearly half reportedly target unmutated variant regions. Rises in breadth and depth of Spike-specific TCRs came after two AZD1222 doses.

The CDR3 is made up of 12 amino acids. Germline CDR1 reads SNHLY; CDR2 reads FYNNEI. Trimming removed 6 bases from V and 7 bases from J; junction bases left unmatched: 2. Libraries were prepared by immunoSEQ multiplex PCR; TCRdb keeps only in-frame clonotypes and omits some of them. The repertoire consists of around 91,000 clones, with roughly 88% occurring once and the leading ten covering around 21%. This clone appeared once. Antigen: not known. This receptor was obtained from an adult in good health. The material sequenced was peripheral blood, taken on day 0 of AZD1222 vaccination. The chain uses TRBV2 and TRBJ1-4; 7 positions match TRBD1. CDR3 region: CASRGDSEKLFF. The CDR3 DNA reads as TGTGCCAGCAGGGGGGACAGTGAAAAACTGTTTTTT.